Listed here are 30 T cell receptor beta chains from one sample, sequenced in a study of tumor and adjacent non-tumor tissue in lung cancer. Three rounds of nested PCR, following a modified ARM-PCR protocol, produced the TCRbeta library. MiXCR, run by TCRdb on the multiplex PCR reads, gives a single entry per CDR3 protein. Of approximately 86,000 distinct CDR3 sequences in the sample, 72% were seen once. RNA was extracted from bulk tissue without any cell sorting. Sequencing input: lung tumor tissue. The receptors were gathered from a woman between 35 and 50 years old with non-small cell lung cancer.

In regard to this clonotype: A much larger clone lies one base from this, so it may be a read error. The chain joins TRBV6-5 to TRBJ2-2; a weak D match, TRBD2 (6 bases). The CDR3 is 16 residues long. CDR1 MNHEY and CDR2 SVGAGI come from the germline V gene. CDR3 protein: CAGSNPRDWVAGELFF. The CDR3 DNA follows: TGTGCCGGCAGTAACCCCCGGGACTGGGTCGCCGGGGAGCTGTTTTTT.

As regards this clonotype: This may stem from a read error, because a much larger clone lies one nucleotide away. The chain couples TRBV5-1 to TRBJ2-3; no clear D gene. Per germline, CDR1 SGHRS and CDR2 YFSETQ. The CDR3 is 15 amino acids. The CDR3 protein is CASSLNSLSTDMQYF. The CDR3 DNA follows: TGCGCCAGCAGCTTAAACTCTCTGAGCACAGATATGCAGTATTTT.

Of note for this clonotype: One end of the junction fails to match germline, which may point to a read error. The chain recombines TRBV7-2 with TRBJ2-3, with no clear D. Germline CDR1 and CDR2: SGHTA and FQGNSA. The CDR3 contains 13 residues. The CDR3 loop reads CANSKRQTDTQYF. The CDR3 DNA reads as TGTGCCAACAGCAAGCGACAAACAGATACGCAGTATTTT. Looking up the rest from reference TRBV7-2 and TRBJ2-3 gives the full variable domain: GAGVSQSPSNKVTEKGKDVELRCDPISGHTALYWYRQSLGQGLEFLIYFQGNSAPDKSGLPSDRFSAERTGGSVSTLTIQRTQQEDSAVYLCANSKRQTDTQYFGPGTRLTVL.

This clonotype has a count of ten or more. The chain carries TRBV20-1 and TRBJ2-3; a possible D gene is TRBD2 (6 bases). Deletions cut 3 bases from V and 6 bases from J, with 16 bases between. The germline CDR1 and CDR2 sequences are DFQATT and SNEGSKA (reference sequence). The CDR3 has 14 residues. This CDR3 reads CSASTGVLGDTQYF. CDR3 sequence (DNA): TGCAGTGCTAGCACGGGAGTCTTGGGCGATACGCAGTATTTT.

This clonotype is a singleton in its sample. The chain uses TRBV10-1 and TRBJ2-1; 10 nucleotides align to TRBD2. J was trimmed by 9 bases and V by 5 bases; bases with no gene match: 10. CDR1 is WNHNN and CDR2 is SYGVQD in the germline V gene (reference sequence). The CDR3 length is 15 residues. Here the CDR3 DNA reads TGCGCCAGCAGTTGGTCTAGCGGGAGTGCGGGTGAGCAGTTCTTC. It codes for CASSWSSGSAGEQFF.

As concerns this clonotype: It may be a read error: a sequence one base away is much more abundant. This chain joins TRBV5-1 and TRBJ2-7; no definite D call. This CDR3 contains 14 residues. The germline gives CDR1 SGHRS, CDR2 YFSETQ. The V gene lost 2 bases and the J gene lost 2 bases, with 11 bases spanning the gap. CDR3 DNA sequence: TGCGCCAGCAGCTTTTACAGACTGGCCTACGAGCAGTACTTC. This sequence encodes CASSFYRLAYEQYF.

A word on this clonotype: Since a much larger clone is just one base distant, this may be a read error. The CDR3 DNA follows: TGTGCCAGCACCACGGGGGCGACCTACGATCAGTACTTC. It is translated as CASTTGATYDQYF. The chain uses TRBV6-6 and TRBJ2-7, with D perhaps TRBD1 or TRBD2 (6 bases each). Germline CDR1 is MNHNY and CDR2 is SVGAGI (reference sequence). This CDR3 contains 13 residues.

Worth noting for this clonotype: Given a much more abundant clone one base away, this may be a read error. The V call is TRBV20-1, the J call TRBJ2-7; the D is unclear. Germline CDR1 DFQATT, CDR2 SNEGSKA (reference sequence). V lost 7 bases, J lost 2 bases, and 9 bases lay in between. The CDR3 has 11 residues. The CDR3 DNA sequence: TGCAGTGTGACCGAGCCCTACGAGCAGTACTTC. Translating gives CSVTEPYEQYF.

On this clonotype: Since no conserved phenylalanine or tryptophan closes the CDR3, a read error is the likely cause. The genes are TRBV6-5 and TRBJ1-6, with 8 nucleotides matching TRBD1. Germline CDR1 MNHEY, CDR2 SVGAGI. The CDR3 extends over 18 amino acids. In nucleotides, the CDR3 is TGTGCCAGGAGTTACGCGATCCCGGGACAGGCGGCTAATTCACCCCTCCACTAT. This translates into CARSYAIPGQAANSPLHY.

This clonotype was seen many times. The V call is TRBV6-1, the J call TRBJ2-7, with unresolved D. Trimming removed 7 bases at V and 3 bases at J, with 7 bases between. The CDR3 loop spans 11 amino acids. The V gene's germline CDR1 is MNHNS and CDR2 SASEGT. CDR3 nucleotide sequence: TGTGCCAGCACACTCCTCTACGAGCAGTACTTC. This gives the protein CASTLLYEQYF.

A note on this clonotype: Lacking the conserved final phenylalanine or tryptophan, this CDR3 likely reflects a read error. Because the CDR3's place on the DNA is in doubt, the DNA is left out and the CDR3 is given as listed by TCRdb. This chain links TRBV11-2 with TRBJ2-7; the table's D call of TRBD1 was not tested on the DNA. The germline CDR1 and CDR2 sequences are SGHAT and FQNNGV. The CDR3 is 14 residues long, counting both termini. The CDR3 loop reads CTSSLQGVEDEQCY.

This clonotype was counted between two and nine times. Just one base apart from a much larger clone, this may be a read error. This chain connects TRBV4-1 to TRBJ2-7, with D perhaps TRBD1 or TRBD2 (7 bases each). Germline V gives CDR1 MGHRA, CDR2 YSYEKL. Trimming pared 11 bases from V and 3 bases from J, leaving 26 bases between. This CDR3 comprises 16 residues. CDR3 DNA: TGCGCCGGTAAGATTGGGGCGCAGGGGGGGAGCTACGAGCAGTACTTC. This codes for CAGKIGAQGGSYEQYF.

This clonotype appeared a single time. At one end the junction does not follow the germline gene, possibly because of a read error. This rearrangement joins TRBV6-5 to TRBJ1-2; the D is unclear. Germline loops: CDR1 MNHEY, CDR2 SVGAGI. The CDR3 spans 13 residues. The CDR3 nucleotides read TGTGCCAGCAGTCATGGAGGGAGACGCGGCTTCACCTTC. Protein sequence: CASSHGGRRGFTF.

This clonotype came up once. A read error may produce the germline difference seen at one junction end. The chain uses TRBV11-2 and TRBJ2-1, with 10 bases identical to TRBD2. The germline CDR1 and CDR2 sequences are SGHAT and FQNNGV. CDR3 length: 16 residues. The CDR3 nucleotides are TGCGCCAGCAGCTTAGTGGCACTAGCGGGGCGCAATGAGCAGTTCTTC. This codes for CASSLVALAGRNEQFF.

A note on this clonotype: One end of the junction does not line up with germline, which may come from a read error. The rearrangement links TRBV5-1 to TRBJ2-1; 14 bases map to TRBD2. CDR1 is SGHRS and CDR2 is YFSETQ in the germline V gene. There are 15 residues in the CDR3. CDR3 residues: CASSAGLAGGTEQIF. For the CDR3, the DNA is TGCGCCAGCAGCGCCGGACTAGCGGGAGGTACTGAGCAGATCTTC. Full variable domain (remainder filled in from reference TRBV5-1 and TRBJ2-1): KAGVTQTPRYLIKTRGQQVTLSCSPISGHRSVSWYQQTPGQGLQFLFEYFSETQRNKGNFPGRFSGRQFSNSRSEMNVSTLELGDSALYLCASSAGLAGGTEQIFGPGTRLTVL.

A remark on this clonotype: A much bigger clone sits one base away, suggesting this may be a read error. This chain links TRBV12-3 or TRBV12-4 with TRBJ2-3; tentatively, D is TRBD1 (6 bases). Trimming took off 6 bases at V and 3 bases at J, with 10 bases between the two ends. CDR3 length: 13 amino acids. The CDR3, as DNA: TGTGCCAGCAGAAGACAGGCTACAGATACGCAGTATTTT. Amino acids: CASRRQATDTQYF.

This clonotype was seen ten or more times. The chain combines TRBV29-1 with TRBJ1-6; 9 nucleotides match TRBD1. Germline lookup yields CDR1 SQVTM and CDR2 ANQGSEA. This CDR3 is built from 13 residues. With V trimmed by 5 bases and J by 9 bases, 5 bases remained unmatched. DNA for the CDR3: TGCAGCGTTCGGACAGGGGTACGTTCACCCCTCCACTTT. Translating it yields CSVRTGVRSPLHF. Supplemented by reference TRBV29-1 and TRBJ1-6, the full variable domain reads SAVISQKPSRDICQRGTSLTIQCQVDSQVTMMFWYRQQPGQSLTLIATANQGSEATYESGFVIDKFPISRPNLTFSTLTVSNMSPEDSSIYLCSVRTGVRSPLHFGNGTRLTVT.

Notes on this clonotype: A much larger clone lies one base from this, so it may be a read error. The V and J genes are TRBV12-3 or TRBV12-4 and TRBJ2-2; D not resolved. CDR3 size: 13 residues. CDR3 nucleotide sequence: TGTACCAGCACCCTTGGGGACACCGGGGAGCTGTTTTTT. Amino acids: CTSTLGDTGELFF.

V gene TRBV5-4 combines with J gene TRBJ2-5; D possibly corresponds to TRBD1 (6 bases). Germline CDR1 SGHNT, CDR2 YYREEE (reference sequence). CDR3 length equals 14 residues. For the CDR3, the DNA is TGTGCAATCAGTCGTACGCAGGGGCAAGAGACCCAGTACTTC. As protein: CAISRTQGQETQYF.

Concerning this clonotype itself: At one of its ends the junction is not consistent with the germline gene, which may arise from a read error. The chain carries TRBV11-3 and TRBJ1-4; unclear D gene. Germline V gives CDR1 SGHNT, CDR2 YENEEA. The CDR3 loop spans 15 amino acids. CDR3 sequence: CASSSDRAANEKLRF. CDR3 sequence (DNA): TGTGCCAGCAGCTCAGATCGGGCAGCAAATGAAAAACTGCGTTTT.

The count of this clonotype is one. The V gene is TRBV11-2, the J gene TRBJ2-7; no firm D call. The CDR3 loop spans 13 amino acids. Looked up from germline, CDR1 is SGHAT and CDR2 is FQNNGV. Trimming cost V 9 bases and J 7 bases, with 19 bases left between them. The CDR3 reads CARSPNTNREQYF. In DNA, the CDR3 is TGTGCCAGGAGCCCGAACACGAATAGGGAGCAGTACTTC.

The chain employs TRBV20-1 and TRBJ2-7, with D maybe TRBD2 (5 bases). The CDR3 extends over 14 amino acids. V was clipped by 5 bases and J by 5 bases, with 19 bases between them. CDR1 DFQATT and CDR2 SNEGSKA come from the germline V gene (reference sequence). CDR3 DNA sequence: TGCAGTGCTGGCGATGAGGGTGGGCTCCACGAGCAGTACTTC. Translating gives CSAGDEGGLHEQYF.

Notes on this clonotype: Compared with germline, one end of the junction differs, possibly owing to a read error. V usage is TRBV11-2 and J usage is TRBJ2-5; D tentatively fits TRBD1 or TRBD2 (5 bases each). The CDR3 is 15 residues long. Looked up from germline, CDR1 is SGHAT and CDR2 is FQNNGV. CDR3 sequence: CANSLAIGVGETQYF. The DNA for the CDR3 is TGTGCCAACAGCCTAGCCATCGGGGTAGGGGAGACCCAGTACTTT.

With respect to this clonotype: A much larger clone sits a single nucleotide away, making a read error possible. This chain joins TRBV14 and TRBJ1-3; the D is unclear. The germline gives CDR1 SGHDN, CDR2 FVKESK. The CDR3 is made up of 15 amino acids. CDR3 sequence: CASSLLEGSRNTIYF. CDR3 coding DNA: TGTGCCAGCAGCCTTCTCGAGGGCTCTAGAAACACCATATATTTT.

Concerning this clonotype: Since the CDR3 does not end with the conserved phenylalanine or tryptophan, this likely comes from a read error. The rearrangement joins TRBV6-2 or TRBV6-3 to TRBJ2-1; tentative D call: TRBD2 (5 bases). The V end lost 4 bases, the J end lost 10 bases, and 11 bases lay between the germline ends. This CDR3 has 12 residues. Germline-derived CDR1 and CDR2 are MNHEY and SVGEGT. The CDR3 region is CASSSLTGEQFL. CDR3 sequence (DNA): TGTGCCAGCAGTTCACTGACGGGAGAGCAGTTCTTA.

Remarks on this clonotype: In this CDR3 the conserved last residue, phenylalanine or tryptophan, is missing, so a read error is likely. The genes are TRBV6-1 and TRBJ2-2, with 7 bases matching TRBD2. The germline gives CDR1 MNHNS, CDR2 SASEGT. The CDR3 spans 16 residues. The CDR3 DNA reads as TGTGCCAGCAATGAACGGGCGGGGGCGAACACCGGGGAGCTGTTTGTT. The encoded protein is CASNERAGANTGELFV.

The rearrangement joins TRBV7-9 to TRBJ2-1; 15 bases match TRBD2. J was trimmed by 3 bases and V by 8 bases; bases with no gene match: 23. In germline, CDR1 is SEHNR, CDR2 FQNEAQ (reference sequence). The CDR3 totals 22 residues. The CDR3 DNA is TGTGCCAGCGGCCCCCGGACTAGCGGGAGGGCGTTCTCACTTACACTCTACAATGAGCAGTTCTTC. This translates into CASGPRTSGRAFSLTLYNEQFF.

The V call is TRBV29-1, the J call TRBJ2-1, with 9 bases fitting TRBD2. After removal of 7 bases from V and 13 bases from J, the junction contained 8 bases not matched to a gene. CDR3 size: 11 residues. Looked up from germline, CDR1 is SQVTM and CDR2 is ANQGSEA. The CDR3 DNA follows: TGCAGCGCGGGTAGCGGGGGCTTCCAGTTCTTC. Protein: CSAGSGGFQFF.

Comment on this clonotype: This may come from a read error, since a much larger clone is one base off. V and J are TRBV12-3 or TRBV12-4 and TRBJ2-7; maybe TRBD1 (6 bases). CDR3 size: 15 residues. Trimming shortened V by 2 bases and J by 5 bases, and 16 bases separated the two germline ends. CDR3 residues: CASSLSGTWGHEQYF. The CDR3 nucleotides are TGTGCCAGCAGTTTATCCGGGACATGGGGCCACGAGCAGTACTTC.

In regard to this clonotype: Being one base from a much bigger clone, this may be a read error. The chain recombines TRBV7-9 with TRBJ1-6; D is unclear. CDR1 is SEHNR, CDR2 FQNEAQ, per germline (reference sequence). V was clipped by 5 bases and J by 7 bases, with 15 bases between them. The CDR3 is 15 residues long. This CDR3 reads CASSPLRGSNSPLHF. Here the CDR3 DNA reads TGTGCCAGCAGCCCCCTGAGAGGGAGCAATTCACCCCTCCACTTT.